This section outlines one TCR beta chain sequence together with its context. This clonotype came up many times. The clone's antigen remains unknown. No base qualities exist here, and no much larger clone lies one base off it. The CDR3, from cysteine to phenylalanine, totals 13 residues. Only the CDR3 portion is preserved as DNA: 39 bases, with reading frame beginning at the first base. The V and J ends are trimmed by 3 bases and 7 bases, leaving 12 bases between them. The germline V gene yields SGHTA for CDR1 and FQGTGA for CDR2. TCR repertoires of sorted CD4+ and CD8+ blood T cells from severe aplastic anemia patients and healthy subjects were deep-sequenced in the study. Ficoll-Paque density gradient centrifugation was used to isolate peripheral blood mononuclear cells. CD4+ and CD8+ T cells were sorted by FACS or magnetic beads before DNA extraction. These data are taken from a study of CD8+CD57+ T cells in acquired aplastic anemia (dated by TCRdb to 2017 to 2018). Regarding the research as a whole: Extracted DNA from sorted CD4+ and CD8+ cells averaged around 3.5 ug, ranging from about 0.18 to 27.4 ug. Healthy donor samples averaged about 10 million reads for CD4+ and 11 million to 12 million for CD8+ cells. Study-wide findings and limitations: Patients and healthy controls showed no significant difference in CD8+ Simpson's diversity (P=0.060). Although roughly 29 CD8+ CDR3 sequences were shared by patients and controls, these sequences appeared highly expressed in patients and within the immunodominant clones of patients.

Genomic DNA was used as template for profiling of TCR beta VDJ combinations and CDR3 sequences. An Illumina HiSeq 2000 was the platform used for TCR repertoire sequencing. On the study's bioinformatics: Repertoires were assessed using TRBV/TRBJ rearrangement plots, CDR3 size and DJ length profiles, and Simpson's diversity index. The most abundant DNA sequence in the deep sequencing data was defined as the immunodominant clone. CDR3 amino acid sequences were screened for sharing across subjects and compared with published repertoires and the VDJdb database. TCRdb reprocessing: public reads trimmed at Q25 with fastp, clones called with MiXCR, in-frame beta chains kept. Each CDR3 protein appears once, grouped with its most common genes and DNA. These V and J calls originate from TCRdb's pipeline instead of the authors' own analysis. Recorded for this sample are about 420,000 distinct CDR3 sequences; roughly 68% of them occurred a single time. 3.5% to 4.5% of the sample belongs to the ten largest clones.

The receptor's source is a human donor in good health, serving as a control. The chain links TRBV7-3 with TRBJ1-2; the D gene is perhaps TRBD1, on 5 matching bases. The sequencing input was sorted CD4+, CD8+, or CD8+CD57+ T cells (not recorded which) from PBMCs. The sequenced DNA is TGTGCCAGCAGCTTGTCCAGGGTGGGTGGCTACACCTTC. Its translation reads: CASSLSRVGGYTF.